This T cell receptor (beta chain) was sequenced for a study of blood T cell repertoires in COVID-19. V was cut by 2 bases and J by 4 bases, with 12 bases left in between. The CDR3 totals 15 residues. Germline CDR1 and CDR2: PRHDT and FYEKMQ (reference sequence). Authors' processing steps: Amplification from reference gene primers served as the basis for estimated nucleated cell counts. Here immunoSEQ multiplex PCR was the method, and the copy in TCRdb shows in-frame clones only, minus some. The D gene and trimming were derived from the DNA, and the V and J assignments and clone size from that table. The sample lists about 120,000 clones; about 79% were seen once.

J is TRBJ1-5 and V is TRBV13; tentatively, D is TRBD1 (6 bases). Input material: peripheral blood. This clonotype originated in a middle-aged man with active or convalescent COVID-19. The CDR3 here is CASSLKGVRNQPQHF. In DNA form, the CDR3 reads TGTGCCAGCAGCTTAAAGGGGGTTAGGAATCAGCCCCAGCATTTT.